Described below is a single T cell receptor beta chain sequence and its context. Antigen unknown. The sample comes from a study of cytomegalovirus exposure and HLA in healthy donors. Findings and caveats of the study: Sequencing likely produced, as an artifact, a cluster of highly shared sequence variants.

13 Jbeta primers and 60 Vbeta primers were used for the PCR. TCRdb's copy holds only in-frame clones and misses some; the assay was immunoSEQ multiplex PCR. Among 110,000 or so clones listed, roughly four fifths were seen once. Trimming removed 3 bases at V and 10 bases at J, with 12 bases between. The CDR3 is 11 amino acids. Germline CDR1 reads DFQATT; CDR2 reads SNEGSKA (reference sequence). V and J are TRBV20-1 and TRBJ1-1, with D maybe TRBD1 (6 bases). The origin of this receptor is a young woman in good health and CMV-seronegative. Sequenced material: PBMCs. DNA of the CDR3: TGCAGTGCTAGCCGACAGGTTGGAGCTTTCTTT. The encoded protein is CSASRQVGAFF.